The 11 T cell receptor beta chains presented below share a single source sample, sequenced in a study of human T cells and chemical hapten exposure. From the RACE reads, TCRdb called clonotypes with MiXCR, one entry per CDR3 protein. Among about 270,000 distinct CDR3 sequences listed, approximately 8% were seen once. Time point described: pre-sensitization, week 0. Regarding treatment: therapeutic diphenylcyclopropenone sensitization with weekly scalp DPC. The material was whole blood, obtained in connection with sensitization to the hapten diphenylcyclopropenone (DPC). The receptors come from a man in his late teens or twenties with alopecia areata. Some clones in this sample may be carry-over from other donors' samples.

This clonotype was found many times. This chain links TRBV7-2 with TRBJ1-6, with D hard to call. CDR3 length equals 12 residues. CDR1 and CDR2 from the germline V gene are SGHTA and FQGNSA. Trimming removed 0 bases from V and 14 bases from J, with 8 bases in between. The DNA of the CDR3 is TGTGCCAGCAGCTTAGCGGGGAGGGCCCTCCACTTT. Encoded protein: CASSLAGRALHF.

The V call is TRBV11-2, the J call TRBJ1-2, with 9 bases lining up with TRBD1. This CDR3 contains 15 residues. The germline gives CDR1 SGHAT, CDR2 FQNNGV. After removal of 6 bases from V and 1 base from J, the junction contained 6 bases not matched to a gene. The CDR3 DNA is TGTGCCAGCAGACAACAGGGGGCTAGTAACTATGGCTACACCTTC. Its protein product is CASRQQGASNYGYTF.

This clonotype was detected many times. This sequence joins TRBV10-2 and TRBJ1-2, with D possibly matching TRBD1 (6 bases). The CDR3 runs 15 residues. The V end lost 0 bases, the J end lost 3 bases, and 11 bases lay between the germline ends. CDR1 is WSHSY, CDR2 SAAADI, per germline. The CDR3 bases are TGCGCCAGCAGTGAGTCAGGGGAGGGGGACTATGGCTACACCTTC. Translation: CASSESGEGDYGYTF.

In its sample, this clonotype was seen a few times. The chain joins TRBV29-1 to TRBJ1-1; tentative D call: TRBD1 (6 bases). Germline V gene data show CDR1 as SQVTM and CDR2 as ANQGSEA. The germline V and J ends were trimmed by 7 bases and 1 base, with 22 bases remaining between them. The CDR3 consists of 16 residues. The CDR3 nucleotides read TGCAGCGCTCGAACAGGGTTTCTCGACCCGAACACTGAAGCTTTCTTT. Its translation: CSARTGFLDPNTEAFF.

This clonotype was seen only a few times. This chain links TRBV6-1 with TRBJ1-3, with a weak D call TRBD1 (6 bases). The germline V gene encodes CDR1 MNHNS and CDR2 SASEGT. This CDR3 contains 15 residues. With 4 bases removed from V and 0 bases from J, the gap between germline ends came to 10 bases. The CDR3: CASSGTVSSGNTIYF. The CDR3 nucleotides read TGTGCCAGCAGTGGGACAGTGAGCTCTGGAAACACCATATATTTT.

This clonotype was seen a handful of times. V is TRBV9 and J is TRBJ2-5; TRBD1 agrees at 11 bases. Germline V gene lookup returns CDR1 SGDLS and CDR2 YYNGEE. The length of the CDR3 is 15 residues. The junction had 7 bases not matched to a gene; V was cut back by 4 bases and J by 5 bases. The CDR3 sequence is CASSFRTGGFETQYF. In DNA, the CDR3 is TGTGCCAGCAGCTTCCGGACAGGGGGCTTTGAGACCCAGTACTTC. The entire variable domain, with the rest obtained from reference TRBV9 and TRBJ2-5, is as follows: DSGVTQTPKHLITATGQRVTLRCSPRSGDLSVYWYQQSLDQGLQFLIQYYNGEERAKGNILERFSAQQFPDLHSELNLSSLELGDSALYFCASSFRTGGFETQYFGPGTRLLVL.

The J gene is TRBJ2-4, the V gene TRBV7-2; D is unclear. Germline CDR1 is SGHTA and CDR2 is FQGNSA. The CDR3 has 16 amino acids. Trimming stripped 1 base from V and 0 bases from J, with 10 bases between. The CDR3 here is CASSLEQKLAKNIQYF. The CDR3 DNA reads TGTGCCAGCAGCTTAGAACAGAAACTAGCCAAAAACATTCAGTACTTC.

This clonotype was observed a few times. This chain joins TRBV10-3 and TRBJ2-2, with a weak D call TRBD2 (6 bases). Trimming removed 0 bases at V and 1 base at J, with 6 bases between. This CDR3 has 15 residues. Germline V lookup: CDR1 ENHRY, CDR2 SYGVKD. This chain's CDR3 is CAISESTRNTGELFF. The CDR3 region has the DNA TGTGCCATCAGTGAGTCGACTAGGAACACCGGGGAGCTGTTTTTT.

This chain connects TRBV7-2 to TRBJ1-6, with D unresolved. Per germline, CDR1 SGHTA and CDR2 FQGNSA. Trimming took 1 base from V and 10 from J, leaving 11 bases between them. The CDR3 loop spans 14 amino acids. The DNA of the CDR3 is TGTGCCAGCAGCTTAGGAGACCCGGGGTCACCCCTCCACTTT. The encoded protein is CASSLGDPGSPLHF.

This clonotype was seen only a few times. The CDR3 coding sequence is TGTGCCAGCAGTTTATCTACAATTGGACAGGGGGCCGGGACCCAGTACTTC. It encodes CASSLSTIGQGAGTQYF. The chain combines TRBV27 with TRBJ2-5, with 11 bases matching TRBD1. Looked up from germline, CDR1 is MNHEY and CDR2 is SMNVEV (reference sequence). CDR3 length: 17 residues. With V trimmed by 0 bases and J by 7 bases, 10 bases remained unmatched.

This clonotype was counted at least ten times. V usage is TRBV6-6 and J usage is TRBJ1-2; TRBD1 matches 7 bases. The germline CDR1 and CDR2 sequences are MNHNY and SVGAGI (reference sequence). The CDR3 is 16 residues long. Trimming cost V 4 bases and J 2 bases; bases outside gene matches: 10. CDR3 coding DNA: TGTGCCAGCAGTTCCCCAACAGGGGTGGGGAACTATGGCTACACCTTC. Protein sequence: CASSSPTGVGNYGYTF.